A few counts support the clone carrying this T cell receptor (beta chain). The source of the sample is a study of blood T cell repertoires in COVID-19. About the study: The United States, Italy and Spain provided the acute and convalescent COVID-19 samples. PBMCs, B-cell-depleted T cells, or T cells provided the cDNA or gDNA that made up the material.

Original methodology: Reference gene primer amplification gave estimated nucleated cell counts. Here immunoSEQ multiplex PCR was the method, and the copy in TCRdb shows in-frame clones only, minus some. V and J calls and clone size come straight from that table; D and trimming were deduced from the DNA. This repertoire shows 20,000 or so clones, approximately 89% found once; its top ten account for 3% to 3.5%. Germline V gives CDR1 SNHLY, CDR2 FYNNEI. Trimming took 6 bases from V and 4 from J, leaving 12 bases between them. The CDR3 sequence is 13 residues long. The sequence came from a human donor in a cohort sampled during active COVID-19. This chain uses TRBV2 with TRBJ1-1; D gene uncertain. The specimen was peripheral blood. CDR3 amino acids: CASRNPTSTEAFF. Written as DNA, the CDR3 is TGTGCCAGCAGAAACCCAACGAGCACTGAAGCTTTCTTT.